This passage covers 26 T cell receptor beta chains from one sample sequenced in a study of early T cells in non-severe SARS-CoV-2 infection. TCRdb independently ran MiXCR on the 5' RACE reads; one entry per CDR3 protein. The sample records some 59,000 distinct CDR3 sequences, 7.5% to 9.5% being singletons. The starting material was whole blood, obtained at baseline. The source of these receptors is an adult who was a healthcare worker with PCR-confirmed SARS-CoV-2 infection or an uninfected control (not recorded which).

This clonotype showed up just a few times. V is TRBV18 and J is TRBJ2-1, with 10 positions matching TRBD2. J lost 1 base, V lost 3 bases, and 6 bases had no gene match. Germline V lookup: CDR1 KGHSH, CDR2 LQKENI. The CDR3 covers 17 residues. CDR3 sequence reads: CASSPRKTSGSYNEQFF. CDR3 nucleotides: TGTGCCAGCTCACCCCGCAAGACTAGCGGGTCCTACAATGAGCAGTTCTTC.

In this sample, this clonotype turned up many times. The genes are TRBV14 and TRBJ2-5; 10 bases match TRBD2. J was trimmed by 4 bases and V by 4 bases; bases with no gene match: 6. In germline, CDR1 is SGHDN, CDR2 FVKESK. The length of the CDR3 is 15 residues. The CDR3 loop is CASSPLAGSGETQYF. The CDR3 DNA sequence: TGTGCCAGCAGCCCACTAGCGGGGTCGGGAGAGACCCAGTACTTC.

In DNA, the CDR3 is TGTGCCAGCTCACCAAACCAGGGAAGGTCCGGGGAGCTGTTTTTT. It specifies CASSPNQGRSGELFF. The chain is built from TRBV18 and TRBJ2-2, with a tentative D call TRBD1 (5 bases). This CDR3 region has 15 residues. The V end lost 2 bases, the J end lost 6 bases, and 13 bases lay between the germline ends. Germline V gene data show CDR1 as KGHSH and CDR2 as LQKENI.

J is TRBJ2-7 and V is TRBV6-1; unclear D gene. The length of the CDR3 is 16 residues. Looked up from germline, CDR1 is MNHNS and CDR2 is SASEGT. With 2 bases removed from V and 3 bases from J, the gap between germline ends came to 17 bases. This CDR3 is CASSESSASLYYEQYF. In DNA form, the CDR3 reads TGTGCCAGCAGTGAATCCAGCGCCTCTCTCTACTACGAGCAGTACTTC.

The table lists this clonotype with many counts. This chain uses TRBV5-1 with TRBJ2-7; D unclear. V lost 3 bases to trimming and J lost 5 bases, with 15 bases between them. Germline loops: CDR1 SGHRS, CDR2 YFSETQ. There are 14 residues in the CDR3. The CDR3 region has the DNA TGCGCCAGCAGCTGGGGTCGGCTTTTCGACGAGCAGTACTTC. Its translation: CASSWGRLFDEQYF. Based on the CDR3 plus reference TRBV5-1 and TRBJ2-7, the full variable domain is KAGVTQTPRYLIKTRGQQVTLSCSPISGHRSVSWYQQTPGQGLQFLFEYFSETQRNKGNFPGRFSGRQFSNSRSEMNVSTLELGDSALYLCASSWGRLFDEQYFGPGTRLTVT.

This clonotype was seen once. The CDR3 reads CASRSGAYQETQYF. The CDR3 nucleotides are TGCGCCAGCCGGAGCGGGGCCTACCAAGAGACCCAGTACTTC. The chain has TRBV5-1 and TRBJ2-5, with TRBD2 matching 7 bases. J gave up 0 bases and V 7 bases, and 6 bases lay outside the gene matches. Germline V gene lookup returns CDR1 SGHRS and CDR2 YFSETQ. The CDR3 sequence is 14 residues long.

In its sample, this clonotype was seen many times. V gene TRBV12-3 or TRBV12-4 combines with J gene TRBJ2-7; 9 bases match TRBD1. The length of the CDR3 is 15 residues. J lost 0 bases, V lost 5 bases, and 5 bases had no gene match. CDR3 nucleotide sequence: TGTGCCAGCAGTGCTACAGGGGGCAGCTCCTACGAGCAGTACTTC. Its translation: CASSATGGSSYEQYF.

This clonotype has a count of ten or more. The CDR3 nucleotides read TGTGCCAGCAGTTCACAGGGGAGAGGAACTGAAGCTTTCTTT. Encoded protein: CASSSQGRGTEAFF. The rearrangement uses TRBV27 and TRBJ1-1, with 7 bases that match TRBD1. Germline CDR1 MNHEY, CDR2 SMNVEV (reference sequence). Unmatched junction bases numbered 7, after V lost 4 bases and J lost 5 bases. The CDR3 is made up of 14 amino acids.

The CDR3 sequence: CASSEGHLDNSPLHF. The CDR3, as DNA: TGTGCCAGCAGTGAGGGACACCTAGATAATTCACCCCTCCACTTT. V gene TRBV6-1 combines with J gene TRBJ1-6, with D possibly TRBD1 on 6 matching bases. Trimming took 3 bases from V and 5 from J, leaving 11 bases between them. This CDR3 comprises 15 residues. CDR1 is MNHNS, CDR2 SASEGT, per germline.

This clonotype was found many times. The V and J genes are TRBV20-1 and TRBJ2-5; 8 bases are shared with TRBD2. This CDR3 spans 15 amino acids. CDR1 and CDR2 from the germline V gene are DFQATT and SNEGSKA (reference sequence). Germline trimming cut 5 bases from V and 5 bases from J; bases unmatched to any gene: 13. CDR3 loop: CSAQRFSAGDETQYF. The CDR3 nucleotides are TGCAGTGCTCAACGATTCTCAGCGGGGGACGAGACCCAGTACTTC.

This clonotype was seen many times. This chain uses TRBV3-1 with TRBJ1-5, with a weak D call TRBD1 (5 bases). Germline V lookup: CDR1 LGHDT, CDR2 YNNKEL (reference sequence). This CDR3 comprises 15 residues. Trimming removed 0 bases from V and 7 bases from J, with 13 bases in between. This CDR3 is CASSQDPLGRQPQHF. The DNA of the CDR3 is TGTGCCAGCAGCCAAGATCCCTTGGGACGGCAGCCCCAGCATTTT.

V and J are TRBV19 and TRBJ2-7; D gene ambiguous. Germline CDR1 and CDR2: LNHDA and SQIVND (reference sequence). CDR3 length: 13 amino acids. V was shortened by 2 bases and J by 2 bases, with 7 bases between the two germline ends. CDR3 DNA: TGTGCCAGTAGTATATGCCTGGCCTACGAGCAGTACTTC. Amino acids: CASSICLAYEQYF. The whole variable domain, filled in from reference TRBV19 and TRBJ2-7, reads DGGITQSPKYLFRKEGQNVTLSCEQNLNHDAMYWYRQDPGQGLRLIYYSQIVNDFQKGDIAEGYSVSREKKESFPLTVTSAQKNPTAFYLCASSICLAYEQYFGPGTRLTVT.

This clonotype was detected ten times or more. The chain combines TRBV9 with TRBJ2-1, with unresolved D. V gave up 0 bases and J gave up 9 bases, with 7 bases separating them. This CDR3 is built from 12 residues. Germline V gene data show CDR1 as SGDLS and CDR2 as YYNGEE. CDR3 sequence (DNA): TGTGCCAGCAGCGTAGGAGGCAGTGAGCAGTTCTTC. Translation gives CASSVGGSEQFF. The full variable domain, rest sourced from reference TRBV9 and TRBJ2-1, is DSGVTQTPKHLITATGQRVTLRCSPRSGDLSVYWYQQSLDQGLQFLIQYYNGEERAKGNILERFSAQQFPDLHSELNLSSLELGDSALYFCASSVGGSEQFFGPGTRLTVL.

Many counts were recorded for this clonotype. This chain joins TRBV27 and TRBJ2-7, with 10 bases lining up with TRBD2. V lost 3 bases to trimming and J lost 0 bases; unmatched junction nucleotides: 2. This CDR3 spans 15 amino acids. CDR1 MNHEY and CDR2 SMNVEV come from the germline V gene (reference sequence). This chain's CDR3 is CASSFASGSSYEQYF. The CDR3, as DNA: TGTGCCAGCAGTTTCGCTAGCGGGAGCTCCTACGAGCAGTACTTC.

The chain joins TRBV5-1 to TRBJ1-2; the D gene is possibly TRBD1 (5 bases). Germline CDR1 reads SGHRS; CDR2 reads YFSETQ. Trimming shortened V by 6 bases and J by 7 bases, and 16 bases separated the two germline ends. The CDR3 sequence is 13 residues long. The CDR3 spells CASKVQGETGYTF. In DNA, the CDR3 is TGCGCCAGCAAGGTGCAGGGTGAGACTGGCTACACCTTC. Filled out from reference TRBV5-1 and TRBJ1-2, the complete variable domain reads KAGVTQTPRYLIKTRGQQVTLSCSPISGHRSVSWYQQTPGQGLQFLFEYFSETQRNKGNFPGRFSGRQFSNSRSEMNVSTLELGDSALYLCASKVQGETGYTFGSGTRLTVV.

This clonotype was seen a handful of times. CDR3 nucleotides: TGTGCCAGCAGCTTCAGGAGAGAGGCCGGGGAGCTGTTTTTT. This codes for CASSFRREAGELFF. This chain connects TRBV11-2 to TRBJ2-2; D not certain. The germline V gene has CDR1 SGHAT and CDR2 FQNNGV. The germline V and J ends were trimmed by 3 bases and 6 bases, with 11 bases remaining between them. The CDR3 length is 14 residues.

This clonotype was counted ten times or more. The gene calls are TRBV7-3 and TRBJ2-1; D might be TRBD2 (5 bases). The CDR3 totals 13 residues. Germline V lookup: CDR1 SGHTA, CDR2 FQGTGA. Trimming shortened V by 5 bases and J by 6 bases, and 11 bases separated the two germline ends. DNA of the CDR3: TGTGCCAGCAGCCGCGGAGGTTCCAATGAGCAGTTCTTC. This codes for CASSRGGSNEQFF.

This clonotype was recorded at least ten times. The V and J genes are TRBV3-1 and TRBJ2-3, with D perhaps TRBD2 (5 bases). The length of the CDR3 is 13 residues. V lost 8 bases, J lost 0 bases, and 9 bases lay in between. CDR1 LGHDT and CDR2 YNNKEL come from the germline V gene (reference sequence). The CDR3 protein is CASGLLSTDTQYF. In nucleotides, the CDR3 is TGTGCCAGCGGACTGCTAAGCACAGATACGCAGTATTTT.

This clonotype was seen many times. The rearrangement joins TRBV7-6 to TRBJ2-1; D is perhaps TRBD1 (6 bases). Germline V CDR1 and CDR2: SGHVS, FNYEAQ. Trimming took 3 bases from V and 9 from J, leaving 9 bases between them. The CDR3 loop spans 12 amino acids. Here the CDR3 DNA reads TGTGCCAGCAGCTTCCTGGGGGCTGAGCAGTTCTTC. Translation gives CASSFLGAEQFF.

This clonotype was counted only a few times. The chain couples TRBV12-3 or TRBV12-4 to TRBJ2-2, with 14 bases identical to TRBD2. V was clipped by 2 bases and J by 6 bases; unmatched bases: 2. This CDR3 is 16 amino acids long. The DNA for the CDR3 is TGTGCCAGCAGTTTACGACTAGCGGGAGGGGCCGGGGAGCTGTTTTTT. It codes for CASSLRLAGGAGELFF.

This clonotype was recorded many times. The V and J genes are TRBV6-6 and TRBJ2-5, with unresolved D. V lost 8 bases to trimming and J lost 3 bases, with 7 bases between them. Germline V gives CDR1 MNHNY, CDR2 SVGAGI (reference sequence). The CDR3 spans 11 residues. CDR3 in DNA: TGTGCCAGCTCTGCGGAAGAGACCCAGTACTTC. It translates to CASSAEETQYF.

This clonotype was picked up a small number of times. This chain connects TRBV14 to TRBJ2-6; a possible D gene is TRBD2 (6 bases). Germline loops: CDR1 SGHDN, CDR2 FVKESK. The germline V and J ends were trimmed by 0 bases and 2 bases, with 17 bases remaining between them. The CDR3 covers 19 residues. CDR3 DNA sequence: TGTGCCAGCAGCCAAGATGTCGTCGGCGGGAATCCTGGGGCCAACGTCCTGACTTTC. Its translation: CASSQDVVGGNPGANVLTF.

This clonotype was seen only once. J is TRBJ2-3 and V is TRBV5-5, with a possible D match to TRBD2 (5 bases). Per germline, CDR1 SGHKS and CDR2 YYEKEE (reference sequence). Trimming left V 3 bases short and J 5 bases short, with 19 bases between. The CDR3 covers 16 residues. CDR3 nucleotides: TGTGCCAGCAGCTCTGGGCCGGTACAACTAGGAGATACGCAGTATTTT. This translates into CASSSGPVQLGDTQYF.

This clonotype has just a few counts. The chain is built from TRBV11-2 and TRBJ2-2, with D perhaps given as TRBD1 or TRBD2 (5 bases each). V was cut by 5 bases and J by 0 bases, with 10 bases left in between. The length of the CDR3 is 15 residues. CDR1 is SGHAT and CDR2 is FQNNGV in the germline V gene. CDR3 coding DNA: TGTGCCAGCAGCCTGCAGGGAGCGAACACCGGGGAGCTGTTTTTT. It translates to CASSLQGANTGELFF.

This rearrangement joins TRBV27 to TRBJ2-1, with 11 bases matching TRBD1. This CDR3 comprises 16 residues. The V segment lost 3 bases and the J segment 7 bases; nucleotides outside the gene matches: 8. Per germline, CDR1 MNHEY and CDR2 SMNVEV (reference sequence). DNA for the CDR3: TGTGCCAGCAGTTTGCGGACAGGGGGCAGGGGGAATGAGCAGTTCTTC. Translation: CASSLRTGGRGNEQFF.

This clonotype was detected ten times or more. The chain uses TRBV6-2 or TRBV6-3 and TRBJ1-5; D ambiguous. Germline V gives CDR1 MNHEY, CDR2 SVGEGT. The CDR3 has 12 amino acids. Between the trimmed V and J ends, which lost 7 bases and 9 bases, there was a span of 13 bases. The CDR3 DNA reads as TGTGCCAGCAACCCCGATCCGGGGCCCCAGCATTTT. Encoded protein: CASNPDPGPQHF.